These 27 T cell receptor beta chains were all obtained from the same sample, sequenced in a study of CXCR3-negative and CXCR3-positive naive CD8 T cells. With UMI labels, 5' RACE was used to prepare the TRB cDNA libraries. With the 5' RACE reads reprocessed, TCRdb shows one record per CDR3 protein and no DNA. The sample holds around 92,000 distinct CDR3 sequences. Sequences were obtained from naive CXCR3- CD8+ T cells from blood. Stated subset: CD45RO-CCR7+CD27+CD95- naive CD8+ T cells lacking CXCR3 (TNR3-). The receptors shown here come from a human donor in good health. Some clones in this sample may be carry-over from other donors' samples.

The CDR3 loop is CASNPGPGDYYGYTF. This chain connects TRBV5-1 to TRBJ1-2; the TCRdb call, TRBD1, lacks DNA for checking. Germline V CDR1 and CDR2: SGHRS, YFSETQ. This CDR3 has 15 amino acids.

This rearrangement joins TRBV19 to TRBJ2-1; TCRdb's assignment of TRBD1 cannot be checked, as there is no DNA. This CDR3 spans 15 amino acids. Germline V gene sequence: CDR1 LNHDA, CDR2 SQIVND (reference sequence). The CDR3 region is CASNKQAGLYNEQFF.

This chain joins TRBV3-2 and TRBJ1-2; with no DNA, the TCRdb D assignment of TRBD1 cannot be verified. TRBV3-2 is a listed pseudogene. This CDR3 has 15 residues. The CDR3 region is CASSQDRGQGCGYTF.

This chain connects TRBV20-1 to TRBJ2-1. The CDR3 length is 14 residues. CDR1 is DFQATT and CDR2 is SNEGSKA in the germline V gene (reference sequence). The CDR3 sequence is CSATTGNSYNEQFF.

The rearrangement links TRBV7-9 to TRBJ2-1. Germline loops: CDR1 SEHNR, CDR2 FQNEAQ (reference sequence). The CDR3 consists of 18 residues. This CDR3 reads CASSLASFQVFSYNEQFF.

V is TRBV6-5 and J is TRBJ1-1; TCRdb's D gene call, TRBD1, goes unchecked for lack of DNA. The CDR3 spans 15 residues. The V gene's germline CDR1 is MNHEY and CDR2 SVGAGI. CDR3 protein: CASSYMGGGSTEAFF.

The chain links TRBV4-3 to TRBJ2-4. The CDR3 loop spans 17 amino acids. Germline V gene lookup returns CDR1 LGHNA and CDR2 YSLEER. The CDR3 spells CASSQDVVGAGKNIQYF.

The chain employs TRBV29-1 and TRBJ2-7; TCRdb gives TRBD1 as the D gene, but with no DNA this cannot be confirmed. In germline, CDR1 is SQVTM, CDR2 ANQGSEA. The CDR3 has 16 residues. The CDR3: CSVDGFRGTDSYEQYF.

The chain has TRBV7-8 and TRBJ1-5; TCRdb designates TRBD1, a call that cannot be tested without DNA. CDR3 length equals 20 residues. In germline, CDR1 is SGHVS, CDR2 FQNEAQ. The CDR3 here is CASSLGGTGEVPISNQPQHF.

This chain uses TRBV19 with TRBJ1-5; the TCRdb call, TRBD1, lacks DNA for checking. The germline V gene has CDR1 LNHDA and CDR2 SQIVND (reference sequence). This CDR3 is 16 amino acids long. CDR3 loop: CASSISGGRSNQPQHF.

The chain has TRBV18 and TRBJ2-7; TCRdb gives TRBD2 as the D gene, but with no DNA this cannot be confirmed. Germline loops: CDR1 KGHSH, CDR2 LQKENI. The CDR3 is 12 residues long. The CDR3 loop is CASQDGGGEQYF.

This chain links TRBV29-1 with TRBJ2-1; TCRdb indicates TRBD1, and absent DNA this call remains unverified. There are 15 residues in the CDR3. Germline V gene data show CDR1 as SQVTM and CDR2 as ANQGSEA. The CDR3 spells CSVEDWERDGDEQFF.

V gene TRBV2 combines with J gene TRBJ2-3; TCRdb selects TRBD1, and the lack of DNA leaves this call unchecked. CDR1 and CDR2 from the germline V gene are SNHLY and FYNNEI. This CDR3 has 14 amino acids. The CDR3 protein is CASQGAGAADTQYF.

The V gene is TRBV29-1, the J gene TRBJ2-7; as DNA is missing, the TRBD1 call by TCRdb cannot be tested. There are 12 residues in the CDR3. The germline CDR1 and CDR2 sequences are SQVTM and ANQGSEA. The CDR3 sequence: CSATDSIYEQYF.

The chain carries TRBV5-6 and TRBJ2-7; with no DNA, the TCRdb D assignment of TRBD2 cannot be verified. This CDR3 spans 14 amino acids. Germline CDR1 SGHDT, CDR2 YYEEEE. The CDR3 spells CASSEGTSGDEQYF.

The V gene is TRBV20-1, the J gene TRBJ2-1; the D call from TCRdb, TRBD1, cannot be confirmed without DNA. This CDR3 contains 12 residues. Per the germline V gene, CDR1 is DFQATT and CDR2 is SNEGSKA (reference sequence). This chain's CDR3 is CSAEGGANEQFF.

This sequence joins TRBV18 and TRBJ2-7; the TCRdb D gene call, TRBD1, has no DNA to confirm it. The germline CDR1 and CDR2 sequences are KGHSH and LQKENI. This CDR3 spans 13 amino acids. The chain's CDR3 is CASSPSGVHEQYF. Complete variable domain (other parts from reference TRBV18 and TRBJ2-7): NAGVMQNPRHLVRRRGQEARLRCSPMKGHSHVYWYRQLPEEGLKFMVYLQKENIIDESGMPKERFSAEFPKEGPSILRIQQVVRGDSAAYFCASSPSGVHEQYFGPGTRLTVT.

The genes are TRBV15 and TRBJ2-1; the TCRdb D gene call, TRBD2, has no DNA to confirm it. Germline V gene lookup returns CDR1 LNHNV and CDR2 YYDKDF (reference sequence). The CDR3 totals 17 residues. This CDR3 reads CATSRGLAGDAYNEQFF.

The V call is TRBV6-6, the J call TRBJ2-5; the D call from TCRdb, TRBD1, cannot be confirmed without DNA. The CDR3 length is 14 residues. Per the germline V gene, CDR1 is MNHNY and CDR2 is SVGAGI (reference sequence). The CDR3 sequence is CASIGTDRQETQYF.

The chain employs TRBV21-1 and TRBJ2-7; TCRdb names TRBD2, which stays unverified in the absence of DNA. TRBV21-1 is annotated as a pseudogene. CDR3 length equals 16 residues. CDR3 amino acids: CASSKVREESSYEQYF.

The V and J genes are TRBV12-3 or TRBV12-4 and TRBJ2-3; lacking DNA, the TRBD2 call made by TCRdb goes unchecked. This CDR3 has 14 amino acids. CDR3 protein: CASSPDSNTDTQYF.

The chain joins TRBV6-5 to TRBJ1-4; there is no DNA to check the TCRdb D call of TRBD1. There are 16 residues in the CDR3. Looked up from germline, CDR1 is MNHEY and CDR2 is SVGAGI. Here the CDR3 reads CASSYYRDTTNEKLFF.

The V call is TRBV4-3, the J call TRBJ2-3. CDR3 length equals 16 residues. CDR1 is LGHNA, CDR2 YSLEER, per germline. The CDR3 is CASSQDRAVLTDTQYF.

The V gene is TRBV5-8, the J gene TRBJ1-5. Looked up from germline, CDR1 is SGHTS and CDR2 is YDEGEE. The length of the CDR3 is 16 residues. CDR3 residues: CASSFRSPYSNQPQHF. Full variable domain (missing parts from reference TRBV5-8 and TRBJ1-5): EAGVTQSPTHLIKTRGQQATLRCSPISGHTSVYWYQQALGLGLQFLLWYDEGEERNRGNFPPRFSGRQFPNYSSELNVNALELEDSALYLCASSFRSPYSNQPQHFGDGTRLSIL.

The V gene is TRBV5-6, the J gene TRBJ2-1; with no DNA, the TCRdb D assignment of TRBD2 cannot be verified. Germline-derived CDR1 and CDR2 are SGHDT and YYEEEE. The CDR3 sequence is 14 residues long. This CDR3 is CASSLGAGGNEQFF.

This CDR3 reads CASSLSNSYEQYF. V usage is TRBV5-1 and J usage is TRBJ2-7. The CDR3 consists of 13 residues. CDR1 is SGHRS, CDR2 YFSETQ, per germline.

The chain recombines TRBV5-1 with TRBJ1-2; the TRBD1 assignment by TCRdb is unverifiable without DNA. Germline values: CDR1 SGHRS, CDR2 YFSETQ. The length of the CDR3 is 16 residues. The CDR3 sequence: CASSLLQGAQIYGYTF.